The T cell receptor (beta chain) under discussion was sequenced for a study of patients and donors after allogeneic stem cell transplantation. TCRdb fed the RT-PCR reads into MiXCR, producing one record per CDR3 protein. This sample has over 130,000 distinct CDR3 sequences, with 30% to 45% found just once. There are 13 residues in the CDR3. Deletions cut 8 bases from V and 0 bases from J, with 10 bases between. Sequenced material: blood, either unsorted or a sorted T cell fraction (not recorded which). This chain uses TRBV12-3 or TRBV12-4 with TRBJ1-1, with TRBD1 as a possible D gene (5 bases). This receptor was identified in a human donor who was either an allogeneic HSCT recipient or a stem cell or donor lymphocyte infusion donor (not recorded which). It is not recorded whose cells these are; they may come from a transplant donor. The DNA for the CDR3 is TGTGCCAGCGGCAGGGAAATGAACACTGAAGCTTTCTTT. It codes for CASGREMNTEAFF.